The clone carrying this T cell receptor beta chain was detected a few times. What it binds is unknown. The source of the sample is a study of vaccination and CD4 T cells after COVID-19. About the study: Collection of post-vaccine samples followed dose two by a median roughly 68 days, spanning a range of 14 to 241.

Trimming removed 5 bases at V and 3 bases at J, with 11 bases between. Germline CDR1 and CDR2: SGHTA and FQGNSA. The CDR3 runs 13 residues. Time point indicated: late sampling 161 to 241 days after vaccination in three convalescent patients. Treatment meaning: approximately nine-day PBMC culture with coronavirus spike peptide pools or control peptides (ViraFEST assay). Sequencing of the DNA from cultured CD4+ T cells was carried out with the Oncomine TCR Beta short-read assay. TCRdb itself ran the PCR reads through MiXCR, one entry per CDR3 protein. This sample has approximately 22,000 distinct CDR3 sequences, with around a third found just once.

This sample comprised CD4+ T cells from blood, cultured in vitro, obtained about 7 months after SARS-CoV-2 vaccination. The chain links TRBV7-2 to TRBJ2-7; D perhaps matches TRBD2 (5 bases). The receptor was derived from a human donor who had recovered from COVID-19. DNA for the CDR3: TGTGCCAGCAGCCGAGCGGCGGGCTACGAGCAGTACTTC. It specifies CASSRAAGYEQYF.